Sequencing of this TCR beta chain was carried out in a study of shared clonotypes between healthy human individuals. Profiling relied on immunoSEQ multiplex PCR, and the TCRdb table lists in-frame clones only, not all of them. This sample yields about half a million clones, of which roughly 80% are seen a single time; about 11% belongs to the top ten. Germline V gene sequence: CDR1 SGHNT, CDR2 YENEEA. This CDR3 comprises 14 residues. The V gene lost 0 bases and the J gene lost 7 bases, with 10 bases spanning the gap. The sequenced sample was PBMCs. The rearrangement joins TRBV11-3 to TRBJ2-1; D gene unclear. This TCR was recovered from a woman aged 40 to 50 in good health. Some clones in this sample may be carry-over from other donors' samples. CDR3 in amino acids: CASSLELASNEQFF. CDR3 bases: TGTGCCAGCAGCTTAGAACTCGCTAGTAATGAGCAGTTCTTC.